The subject of this entry is one T cell receptor (beta chain). Antigen specificity is unknown. This record belongs to a study of memory CD4+ T cells and cytomegalovirus serostatus. Notes on the study in general: The CMV-associated TCR signature appears largely within the CD4+ memory repertoire.

Germline values: CDR1 SEHNR, CDR2 FQNEAQ (reference sequence). V shed 6 bases and J shed 2 bases, with 14 bases lying between them. This CDR3 is 15 amino acids long. Single viable CD3+CD4+CD8-CD45RO+ cells were sorted as the memory CD4+ T cells. Sequencing used immunoSEQ multiplex PCR; TCRdb keeps in-frame clones, though not all of them. The top ten hold roughly 1% of the sample, which has about 25,000 clones, 60% to 80% seen once. The specimen sequenced was memory CD4+ T cells from blood. The chain recombines TRBV7-9 with TRBJ1-5; a possible D gene is TRBD1 (5 bases). The receptor's source is an adult in good health and CMV-seronegative. CDR3 sequence: CASSLGGRGNQPQHF. The CDR3 nucleotides are TGTGCCAGCAGTTTGGGCGGCAGGGGCAATCAGCCCCAGCATTTT.